The TCR beta chain described here comes from a study of T-cell memory formation after mild COVID-19. Study-level information: TCR clustering was largely donor specific. The study's findings and limits: Contracting CD8+ clones were enriched in EMRA, CD4+ mainly in CM and EM.

TCRdb reanalysed the 5' RACE reads using MiXCR and keeps one entry per CDR3 protein. The sample has a few hundred thousand distinct CDR3 sequences; over 15% are singletons. This CDR3 has 13 residues. V was clipped by 1 base and J by 0 bases, with 4 bases between them. There are many counts of this clonotype. Its target is unknown. The chain is built from TRBV12-3 or TRBV12-4 and TRBJ2-7; no firm D call. Sequenced material: PBMCs or a T cell subset sorted from them (not recorded which). The sequence derives from a young man who had mild COVID-19 (a few samples of this study predate the infection). Cell type and time point are not known. The CDR3 region is CASSLGGSYEQYF. The CDR3 coding sequence is TGTGCCAGCAGTTTAGGGGGCTCCTACGAGCAGTACTTC.